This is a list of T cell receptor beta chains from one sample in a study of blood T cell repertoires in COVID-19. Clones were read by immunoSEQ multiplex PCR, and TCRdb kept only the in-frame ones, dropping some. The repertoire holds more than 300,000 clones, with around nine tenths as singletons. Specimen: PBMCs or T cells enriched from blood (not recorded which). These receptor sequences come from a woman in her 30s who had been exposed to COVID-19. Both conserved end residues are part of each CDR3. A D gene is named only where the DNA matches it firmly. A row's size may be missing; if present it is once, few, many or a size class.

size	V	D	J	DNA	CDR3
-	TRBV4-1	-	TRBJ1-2	TGCGCCAGCAGCCTCGGGTTCAACAGGGATCACTATGGCTACACCTTC	CASSLGFNRDHYGYTF
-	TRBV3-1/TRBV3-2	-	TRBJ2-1	TGTGCCAGCAGCCAAGATCCTCTGGAGGAGGGAAACAATGAGCAGTTCTTC	CASSQDPLEEGNNEQFF
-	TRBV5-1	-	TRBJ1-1	TGCGCCAGCAGGAAAGCAAGTAACACTGAAGCTTTCTTT	CASRKASNTEAFF
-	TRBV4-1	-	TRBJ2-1	TGCGCCAGCAGCCAAGATACCTCTGGTAGCTCTCCCTACAATGAGCAGTTCTTC	CASSQDTSGSSPYNEQFF
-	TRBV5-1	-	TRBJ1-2	TGCGCCAGCAGCTTGGAAAGTACAGTATATGGCTACACCTTC	CASSLESTVYGYTF
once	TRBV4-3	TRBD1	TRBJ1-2	TGCGCCAGCAGCCAAGACGGTCACAGGGGCTCAGGCTATGGCTACACCTTC	CASSQDGHRGSGYGYTF
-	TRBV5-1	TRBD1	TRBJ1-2	TGCGCCAGCAGCTTGGGGACAGGGAATGGCTACACCTTC	CASSLGTGNGYTF
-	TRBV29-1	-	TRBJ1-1	TGCAGCGTTGATCGCGGGCACATGAACACTGAAGCTTTCTTT	CSVDRGHMNTEAFF
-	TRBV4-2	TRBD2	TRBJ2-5	TGTGCCAGCAGCCAAGAACATAGCGGGGGAGAGACCCAGTACTTC	CASSQEHSGGETQYF
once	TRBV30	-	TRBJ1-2	TGTGCCTGGAGTGTCATCCTGAATAGGGGACAACTTAACTATGGCTACACCTTC	CAWSVILNRGQLNYGYTF
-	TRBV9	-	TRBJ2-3	TGTGCCAGCAGCGTCCTAGCCTTCGGCGCAGATACGCAGTATTTT	CASSVLAFGADTQYF
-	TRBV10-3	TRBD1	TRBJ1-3	TGTGCCATCAGTGAGGGCAGGGGGCGAGGAAACACCATATATTTT	CAISEGRGRGNTIYF
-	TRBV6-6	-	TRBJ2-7	TGTGCCAGCAGTCGGCGTGTCCATCCGACAGACTCCTACGAGCAGTACTTC	CASSRRVHPTDSYEQYF
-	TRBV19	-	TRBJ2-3	TGTGCCAGTAGTATAGATCGAAGGGGAATTAGAAGCACAGATACGCAGTATTTT	CASSIDRRGIRSTDTQYF
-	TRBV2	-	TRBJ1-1	TGTGCCATCGTTCCTTCTGGGAGGACTGAAGCTTTCTTT	CAIVPSGRTEAFF
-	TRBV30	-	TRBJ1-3	TGTGCCTGGAGTGTGGCAGGGGCCAACTCTGGAAACACCATATATTTT	CAWSVAGANSGNTIYF
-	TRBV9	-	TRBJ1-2	TGTGCCAGCAGCGTAGAAACAAGGGTGGGAGATGGCTACACCTTC	CASSVETRVGDGYTF
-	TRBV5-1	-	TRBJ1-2	TGCGCCAGCAAGGGGGCTAACTATGGCTACACCTTC	CASKGANYGYTF
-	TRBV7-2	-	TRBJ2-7	TGTGCCAGCAGCTTAAGGGGATGGGGGGCCTACGAGCAGTACTTC	CASSLRGWGAYEQYF
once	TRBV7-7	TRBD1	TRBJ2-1	TGTGCCAGCAGCCCTGCCGGGACAGTATCGAACAATGAGCAGTTCTTC	CASSPAGTVSNNEQFF
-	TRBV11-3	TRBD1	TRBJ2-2	TGTGCCAGTACCCCGGGACAGGGGGCCTCCGGGGAGCTGTTTTTT	CASTPGQGASGELFF
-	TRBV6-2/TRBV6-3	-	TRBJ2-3	TGTGCCAGCAGTTACGGGCTGTATACGCAGTATTTT	CASSYGLYTQYF
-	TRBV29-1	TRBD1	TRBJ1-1	TGCAGCGTTTGGACAGGGAGGGACACTGAAGCTTTCTTT	CSVWTGRDTEAFF
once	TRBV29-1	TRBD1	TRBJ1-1	TGCAGCGTTGAAAGGGGGGACAGGTTGTGGTCGAGAAGAGCTTTCTTT	CSVERGDRLWSRRAFF
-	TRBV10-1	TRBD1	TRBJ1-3	TGCGCCAGCAGTGTAGTATGGGACAGGGTCTCCGGAAACACCATATATTTT	CASSVVWDRVSGNTIYF
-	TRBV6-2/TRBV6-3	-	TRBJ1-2	TGTGCCAGCAGTTACTCGATCCTATACTATGGCTACACCTTC	CASSYSILYYGYTF
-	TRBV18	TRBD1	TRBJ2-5	TGTGCCAGCTCACGGACCGGGACAGCGTCGACCCAGTACTTC	CASSRTGTASTQYF
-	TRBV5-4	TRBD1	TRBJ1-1	TGTGCCAGCAGCTTGGGGGACAGGGGATTAGCTTTCTTT	CASSLGDRGLAFF
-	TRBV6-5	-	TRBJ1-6	TGTGCCAGCAACCAGGCGTCTTCACCCCTCCACTTT	CASNQASSPLHF
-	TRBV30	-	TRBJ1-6	TGTGCCCAGCGGGGCCAGGGCGCGTTGTATTCACCCCTCCACTTT	CAQRGQGALYSPLHF
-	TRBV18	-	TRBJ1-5	TGTGCCAGCTCACCTTGGAACCGGGGTAGCAATCAGCCCCAGCATTTT	CASSPWNRGSNQPQHF
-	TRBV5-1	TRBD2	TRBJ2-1	TGCGCCAGCAGCCCGAATTTGCTTAGCGGGGGGGCCTACAATGAGCAGTTCTTC	CASSPNLLSGGAYNEQFF
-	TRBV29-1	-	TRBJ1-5	TGCAGCGTTGTGGACCGAGAGGACAAGTTTGCCAATCAGCCCCAGCATTTT	CSVVDREDKFANQPQHF
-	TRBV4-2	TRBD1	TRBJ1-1	TGTGCCAGCAGCCGGACAGGGTCTACTGAAGCTTTCTTT	CASSRTGSTEAFF
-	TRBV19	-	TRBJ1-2	TGTGCCAGTACCCCTCAGGTCCGATTTGGTCATGGCTACACCTTC	CASTPQVRFGHGYTF
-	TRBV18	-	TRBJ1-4	TGTGCCAGCTCACGGGGGGTTACAAAACTGTTTTTT	CASSRGVTKLFF
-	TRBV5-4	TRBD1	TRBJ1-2	TGTGCCAGCAGCTCGGGACAGATATTCTATGGCTACACCTTC	CASSSGQIFYGYTF
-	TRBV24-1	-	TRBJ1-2	TGTGCCACCAGTGATACAACAGCTCCCAACTATGGCTACACCTTC	CATSDTTAPNYGYTF
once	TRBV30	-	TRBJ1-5	TGTGCCTGGAGCGACTACAGGGTAAACAATCAGCCCCAGCATTTT	CAWSDYRVNNQPQHF
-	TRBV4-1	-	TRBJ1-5	TGCGCCAGCAGCCAAGTTAGCTCTAATCAGCCCCAGCATTTT	CASSQVSSNQPQHF